This TCR beta chain was captured by sequencing in a study of a mutant IDH1 vaccine in newly diagnosed glioma. The wider study: Treated patients were roughly 60% male, roughly 40% female, mean age approximately 40 years.

The sample's time point: week 5, during vaccination. The study gave 300 ug of mutant IDH1 20-mer peptide per vaccine dose, with topical imiquimod. About this clone: Its antigen remains unknown.

Using immunoSEQ multiplex PCR, the repertoire was profiled, and TCRdb retains in-frame clones only, with some absent. The sample holds under 70,000 clones, around 84% seen once. Looked up from germline, CDR1 is SEHNR and CDR2 is FQNEAQ (reference sequence). The CDR3 is made up of 17 amino acids. V was cut by 0 bases and J by 5 bases, with 16 bases left in between. The source is a woman in her forties or fifties with glioma. The chain uses TRBV7-9 and TRBJ2-2, with D perhaps matching TRBD1 (6 bases). The sequencing used PBMCs, collected from a glioma patient whose treatment included an IDH1 peptide vaccine. CDR3 sequence: CASSLAYSRGKTGELFF. CDR3 in DNA: TGTGCCAGCAGCTTAGCGTACAGCAGGGGCAAGACCGGGGAGCTGTTTTTT.